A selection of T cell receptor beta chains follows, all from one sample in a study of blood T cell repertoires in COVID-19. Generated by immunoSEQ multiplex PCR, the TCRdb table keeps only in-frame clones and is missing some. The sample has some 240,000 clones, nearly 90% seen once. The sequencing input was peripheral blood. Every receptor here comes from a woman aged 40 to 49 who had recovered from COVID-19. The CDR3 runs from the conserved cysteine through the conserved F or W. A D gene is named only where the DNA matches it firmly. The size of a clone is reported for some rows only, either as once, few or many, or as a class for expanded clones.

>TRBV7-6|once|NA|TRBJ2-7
TGTGCCAGCAGCTTGCGAGAGGTGGCCTACGAGCAGTACTTC
CASSLREVAYEQYF
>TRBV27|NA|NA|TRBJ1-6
TGTGCCAGCAGTCCCTACCTACAGGGTAATTCACCCCTCCACTTT
CASSPYLQGNSPLHF
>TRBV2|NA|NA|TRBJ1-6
TGTGCCACCATGGACTTCCCAAATTCACCCCTCCACTTT
CATMDFPNSPLHF
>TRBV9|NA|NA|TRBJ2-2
TGTGCCAGCAGCGTAGACGGCAGGAGGTCCGGGGAGCTGTTTTTT
CASSVDGRRSGELFF
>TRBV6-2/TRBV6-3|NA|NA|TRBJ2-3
TGTGCCAGCAGTTACAGGCTAGCGAAGACAGATACGCAGTATTTT
CASSYRLAKTDTQYF
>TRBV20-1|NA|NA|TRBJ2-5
TGCAGTGCTAGTCGGGCGGGTCGTGTAGAGACCCAGTACTTC
CSASRAGRVETQYF
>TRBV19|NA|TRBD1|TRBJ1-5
TGTGCCAGTAGTAAGACAGGGCCTGGTCAGCCCCAGCATTTT
CASSKTGPGQPQHF
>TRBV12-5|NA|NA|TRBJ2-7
TGTGCTAGTGGACAAGGGGTGGGTTACGAGCAGTACTTC
CASGQGVGYEQYF
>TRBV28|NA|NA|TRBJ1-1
TGTGCCAGCAGTTTCCGGCCCGGATTCGGGGACACTGAAGCTTTCTTT
CASSFRPGFGDTEAFF
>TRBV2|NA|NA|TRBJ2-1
TGTGCCAGCAGTGCCGGGACTGGTTGGCTCAATGAGCAGTTCTTC
CASSAGTGWLNEQFF
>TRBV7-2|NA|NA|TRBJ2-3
TGTGCCAGCAGCGCTTACGGGGATACGCAGTATTTT
CASSAYGDTQYF
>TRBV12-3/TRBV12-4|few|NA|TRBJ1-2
TGTGCCAGCAGCGAGTATAGGGGCTATGGCTACACCTTC
CASSEYRGYGYTF
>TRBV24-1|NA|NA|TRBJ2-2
TGTGCCACCAGTGATCGCCGGGACAAATTCACCGGGGAGCTGTTTTTT
CATSDRRDKFTGELFF
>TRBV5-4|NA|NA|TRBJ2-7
TGTGCCAGCAGCTCAAGGAAACAGGGTCCCTACGAGCAGTACTTC
CASSSRKQGPYEQYF
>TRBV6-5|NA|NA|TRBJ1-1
TGTGCCAGCAGTTCCGGACAAATGGGGACTGAAGCTTTCTTT
CASSSGQMGTEAFF
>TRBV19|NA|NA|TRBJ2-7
TGTGCCAGTAGTATAACTAGCTCCAACTACGAGCAGTACTTC
CASSITSSNYEQYF
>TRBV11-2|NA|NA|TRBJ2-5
TGTGCCAGCAGCCATCTAGGGGCTCAAGAGACCCAGTACTTC
CASSHLGAQETQYF
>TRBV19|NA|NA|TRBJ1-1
TGTGTCTCAACCACGGGAGGGTCCCACACTGAAGCTTTCTTT
CVSTTGGSHTEAFF
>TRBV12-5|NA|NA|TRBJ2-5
TGTGCTAGTGGTTTGATCCCAGAATCTGAGACCCAGTACTTC
CASGLIPESETQYF
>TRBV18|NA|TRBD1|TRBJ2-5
TGTGCCAGCTCACCACAGGGGGCGGAGGAGACCCAGTACTTC
CASSPQGAEETQYF